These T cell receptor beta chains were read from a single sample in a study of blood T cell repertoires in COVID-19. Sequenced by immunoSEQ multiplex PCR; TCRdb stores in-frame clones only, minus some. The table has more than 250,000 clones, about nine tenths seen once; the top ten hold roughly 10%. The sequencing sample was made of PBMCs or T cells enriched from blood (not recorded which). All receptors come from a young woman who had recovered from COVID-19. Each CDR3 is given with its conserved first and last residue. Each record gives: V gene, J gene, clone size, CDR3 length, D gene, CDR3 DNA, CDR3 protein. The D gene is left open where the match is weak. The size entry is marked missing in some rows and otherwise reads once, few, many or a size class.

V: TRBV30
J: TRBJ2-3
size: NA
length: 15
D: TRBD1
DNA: TGTGCCTGGAGCTTGACAGGGGGCGACACAGATACGCAGTATTTT
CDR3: CAWSLTGGDTDTQYF

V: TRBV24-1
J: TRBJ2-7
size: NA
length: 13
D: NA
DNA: TGTGCCACCAGCTCAGGGTTCCCCGGCGAGCAGTACTTC
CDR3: CATSSGFPGEQYF

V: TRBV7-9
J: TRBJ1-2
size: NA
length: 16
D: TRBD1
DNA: TGTGCCAGCAGCGCAGTGGGGACAGGGGGCGAGGGTGGCTACACCTTC
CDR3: CASSAVGTGGEGGYTF

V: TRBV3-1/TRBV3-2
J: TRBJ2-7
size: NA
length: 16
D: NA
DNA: TGTGCCAGCAGCCAAGAACTGAGCGGGCTTTCCTACGAGCAGTACTTC
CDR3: CASSQELSGLSYEQYF

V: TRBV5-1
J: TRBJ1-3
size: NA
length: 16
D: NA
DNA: TGCGCCAGCAGCCAATCCTCACAGGGAACTGGAAACACCATATATTTT
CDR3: CASSQSSQGTGNTIYF

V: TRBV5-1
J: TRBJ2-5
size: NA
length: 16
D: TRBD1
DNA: TGCGCCAGCAGTTCCGGGACAGGGGCCCTCCAAGAGACCCAGTACTTC
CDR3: CASSSGTGALQETQYF

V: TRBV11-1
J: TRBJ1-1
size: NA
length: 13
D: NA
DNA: TGTGCCAGCAGCTCCGGGAAGAACACTGAAGCTTTCTTT
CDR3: CASSSGKNTEAFF

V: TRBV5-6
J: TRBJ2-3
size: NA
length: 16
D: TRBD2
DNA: TGTGCCAGCAGCTTGGACGTGGGAGGGCCCACAGATACGCAGTATTTT
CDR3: CASSLDVGGPTDTQYF

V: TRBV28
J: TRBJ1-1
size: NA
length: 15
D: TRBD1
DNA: TGTGCCAGCTCCGACAGGGGACTAATGAACACTGAAGCTTTCTTT
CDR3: CASSDRGLMNTEAFF

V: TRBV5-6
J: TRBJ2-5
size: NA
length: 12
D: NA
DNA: TGTGCCAGCAGGCGAGGAGAAGAGACCCAGTACTTC
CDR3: CASRRGEETQYF

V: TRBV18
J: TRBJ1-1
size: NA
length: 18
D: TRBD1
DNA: TGTGCCAGCTCATTTACTACAGGGGCGTTGGGGAAGAACACTGAAGCTTTCTTT
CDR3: CASSFTTGALGKNTEAFF

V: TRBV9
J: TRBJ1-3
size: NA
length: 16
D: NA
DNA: TGTGCCAGCAGCGTATCCCCTACTTTCTCTGGAAACACCATATATTTT
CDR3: CASSVSPTFSGNTIYF

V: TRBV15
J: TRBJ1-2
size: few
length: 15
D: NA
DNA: TGTGCCACCAGCAGTGGCAGGACAGCGGCCAGTGGCTACACCTTC
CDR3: CATSSGRTAASGYTF

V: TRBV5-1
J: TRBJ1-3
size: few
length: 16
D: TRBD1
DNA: TGCGCCAGCAGCTTGGACTACAGGGGACCTGGAAACACCATATATTTT
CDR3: CASSLDYRGPGNTIYF

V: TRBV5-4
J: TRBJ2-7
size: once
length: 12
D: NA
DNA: TGTGCCAGCAGCACCGACAGTTACGAGCAGTACTTC
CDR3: CASSTDSYEQYF

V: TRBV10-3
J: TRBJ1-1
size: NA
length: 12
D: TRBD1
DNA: TGTGCCATCAGACAGGGGGGGAGTGAAGCTTTCTTT
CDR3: CAIRQGGSEAFF

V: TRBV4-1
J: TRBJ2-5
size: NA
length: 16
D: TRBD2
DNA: TGCGCCAGCAGCCATATAACTAGCGGGAGGGCCAAGACCCAGTACTTC
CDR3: CASSHITSGRAKTQYF

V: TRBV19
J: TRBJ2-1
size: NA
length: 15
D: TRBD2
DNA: TGTGCCAGTAGTATTGGACTAGCGGGGGTCTATGAGCAGTTCTTC
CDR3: CASSIGLAGVYEQFF

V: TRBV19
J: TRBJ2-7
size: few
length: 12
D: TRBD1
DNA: TGTGCCAGTAGTACCACAGGGGGCGAGCAGTACTTC
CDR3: CASSTTGGEQYF

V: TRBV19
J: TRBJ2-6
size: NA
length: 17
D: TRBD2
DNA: TGTGCCAGTACTTCGACTAGCGGGAGGCCTGGGGCCAACGTCCTGACTTTC
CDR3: CASTSTSGRPGANVLTF

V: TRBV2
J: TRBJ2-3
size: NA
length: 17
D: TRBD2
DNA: TGTGCCAGCAGTTGGACTAGCGGGGGGGAAATTACAGATACGCAGTATTTT
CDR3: CASSWTSGGEITDTQYF

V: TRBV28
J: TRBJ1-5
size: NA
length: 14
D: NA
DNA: TGTGCCAGCACCTCGGGTGTGGGGCATCAGCCCCAGCATTTT
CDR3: CASTSGVGHQPQHF

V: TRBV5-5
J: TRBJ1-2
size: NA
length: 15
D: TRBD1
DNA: TGTGCCAGCAGCGCATTCGGGACAGAAAACTATGGCTACACCTTC
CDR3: CASSAFGTENYGYTF

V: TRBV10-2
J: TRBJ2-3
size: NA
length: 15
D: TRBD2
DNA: TGCGCCAGCAGTGAGGAGCGGGGGAACACAGATACGCAGTATTTT
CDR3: CASSEERGNTDTQYF

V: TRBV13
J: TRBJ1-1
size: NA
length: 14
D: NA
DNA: TGTGCCAGCAGCCCCGGGTCCTCAAGGACTGAAGCTTTCTTT
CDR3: CASSPGSSRTEAFF

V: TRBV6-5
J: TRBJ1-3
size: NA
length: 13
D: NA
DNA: TGTGCCGGGATGACAGGATCTGGAAACACCATATATTTT
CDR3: CAGMTGSGNTIYF

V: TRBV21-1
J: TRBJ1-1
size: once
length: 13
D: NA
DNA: TGTGCCAGGGGGGGACGGGGGAACACTGAAGCTTTCTTT
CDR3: CARGGRGNTEAFF

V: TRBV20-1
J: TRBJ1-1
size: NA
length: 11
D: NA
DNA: TGCAGTGCTAGTGACGGGATGAGAGCTTTCTTT
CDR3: CSASDGMRAFF

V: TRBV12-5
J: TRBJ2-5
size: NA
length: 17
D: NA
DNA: TGTGCTAGTGGTTCCGTCGGACAACCACCTTACCAAGAGACCCAGTACTTC
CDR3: CASGSVGQPPYQETQYF

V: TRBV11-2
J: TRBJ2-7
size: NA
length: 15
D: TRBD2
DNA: TGTGCCAGCAGCTCCCTAGTTAGCGGGAAGGGCGAGCAGTACTTC
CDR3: CASSSLVSGKGEQYF

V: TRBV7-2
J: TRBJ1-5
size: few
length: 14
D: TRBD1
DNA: TGTGCCAGCAGCGCCAGACAGGGGAATCAGCCCCAGCATTTT
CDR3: CASSARQGNQPQHF

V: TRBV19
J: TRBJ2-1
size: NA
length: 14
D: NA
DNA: TGTGCCAGTAGTCGACAGAGCTCCTACAATGAGCAGTTCTTC
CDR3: CASSRQSSYNEQFF

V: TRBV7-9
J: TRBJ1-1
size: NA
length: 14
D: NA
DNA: TGTGCCAGCAGCCGAGGCAATCTGAACACTGAAGCTTTCTTT
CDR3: CASSRGNLNTEAFF

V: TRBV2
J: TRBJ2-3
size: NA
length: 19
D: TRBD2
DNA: TGTGCCAGCAGCGGTGAGGGGCTAGCGGGAGGGGGTGGCACAGATACGCAGTATTTT
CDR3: CASSGEGLAGGGGTDTQYF

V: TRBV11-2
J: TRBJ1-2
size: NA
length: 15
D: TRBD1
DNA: TGTGCCAGCAGCCCCCGGACAGGGTCGAACTATGGCTACACCTTC
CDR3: CASSPRTGSNYGYTF

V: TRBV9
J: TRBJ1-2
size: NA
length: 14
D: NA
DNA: TGTGCCAGCAGCGTAGAACAGGGCAACTATGGCTACACCTTC
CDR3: CASSVEQGNYGYTF

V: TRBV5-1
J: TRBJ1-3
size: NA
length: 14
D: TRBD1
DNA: TGCGCCAGCAGCTCAGGGACAGGCGCCAACACCATATATTTT
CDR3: CASSSGTGANTIYF

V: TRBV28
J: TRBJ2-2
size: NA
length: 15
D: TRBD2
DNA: TGTGCCAGCAGTCTCCTTAGCGGGCTGAGGGGGGAGCTGTTTTTT
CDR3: CASSLLSGLRGELFF

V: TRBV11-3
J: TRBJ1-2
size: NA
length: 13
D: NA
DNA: TGTGCCAGCAGCCGTGGGGGCACGGATGGCTACACCTTC
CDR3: CASSRGGTDGYTF

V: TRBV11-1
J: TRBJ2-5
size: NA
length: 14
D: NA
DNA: TGTGCCAGCAGCTCACCCCCTAGGGAGGCGACCCAGTACTTC
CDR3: CASSSPPREATQYF

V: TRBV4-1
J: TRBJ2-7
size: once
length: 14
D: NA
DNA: TGCGCCAGCAGCCAAGAAACAGGGTGGTCCGAGCAGTACTTC
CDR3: CASSQETGWSEQYF

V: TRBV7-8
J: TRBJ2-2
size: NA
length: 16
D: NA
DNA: TGTGCCAGCAGCTTATATCGTACAGACAATACCGGGGAGCTGTTTTTT
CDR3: CASSLYRTDNTGELFF

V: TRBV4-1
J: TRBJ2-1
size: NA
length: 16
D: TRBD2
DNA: TGCGCCAGCAGCCACCAACCGGGACTAGCTCAAAATGAGCAGTTCTTC
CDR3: CASSHQPGLAQNEQFF

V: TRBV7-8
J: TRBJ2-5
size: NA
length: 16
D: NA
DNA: TGTGCCAGCAGCCTCACGGGACGCGGGGTAGGAGAGACCCAGTACTTC
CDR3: CASSLTGRGVGETQYF

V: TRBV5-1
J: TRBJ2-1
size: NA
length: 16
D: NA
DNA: TGCGCCAGCAGCTTGGACCCCTGGGGCAGCTACAATGAGCAGTTCTTC
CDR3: CASSLDPWGSYNEQFF

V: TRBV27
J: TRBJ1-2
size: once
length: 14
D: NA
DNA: TGTGCCAGCAGTTTGGGTTGGGGGCAGGGTGGCTACACCTTC
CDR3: CASSLGWGQGGYTF

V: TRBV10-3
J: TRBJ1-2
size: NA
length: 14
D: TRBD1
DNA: TGTGCCATCAGTGAGTCGGACAGGGGACGGGGCTACACCTTC
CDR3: CAISESDRGRGYTF

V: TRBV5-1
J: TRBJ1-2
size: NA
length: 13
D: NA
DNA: TGCGCCAGCAGCTCGGACGGACAAGGGGGCTACACCTTC
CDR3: CASSSDGQGGYTF

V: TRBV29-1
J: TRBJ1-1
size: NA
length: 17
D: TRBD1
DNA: TGCAGCGTGAAGGGGAAGCCGGGACAGGGAGGTACCACTGAAGCTTTCTTT
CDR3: CSVKGKPGQGGTTEAFF

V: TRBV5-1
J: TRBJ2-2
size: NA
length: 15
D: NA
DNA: TGCGCCAGCAGCCCGGAGGGTCCCGGCACCGGGGAGCTGTTTTTT
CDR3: CASSPEGPGTGELFF